This TCR beta chain is drawn from a study of blood T cell repertoires in COVID-19. Study information: Samples of COVID-19 (acute and convalescent) were obtained from the United States, Italy and Spain.

This CDR3 has 14 amino acids. V lost 4 bases to trimming and J lost 3 bases; unmatched junction nucleotides: 5. The V gene's germline CDR1 is SGHNT and CDR2 YENEEA. Profiling relied on immunoSEQ multiplex PCR, and the TCRdb table lists in-frame clones only, not all of them. The table includes approximately 260,000 clones, approximately 88% detected once. The rearrangement uses TRBV11-3 and TRBJ2-7; TRBD2 matches 8 bases. The sequencing sample was made of PBMCs or T cells enriched from blood (not recorded which). This sequence originates from a woman aged 40-49 years with acute COVID-19. The CDR3 sequence: CASSSGAGDYEQYF. The CDR3 DNA sequence: TGTGCCAGCAGCTCCGGAGCGGGAGACTACGAGCAGTACTTC.